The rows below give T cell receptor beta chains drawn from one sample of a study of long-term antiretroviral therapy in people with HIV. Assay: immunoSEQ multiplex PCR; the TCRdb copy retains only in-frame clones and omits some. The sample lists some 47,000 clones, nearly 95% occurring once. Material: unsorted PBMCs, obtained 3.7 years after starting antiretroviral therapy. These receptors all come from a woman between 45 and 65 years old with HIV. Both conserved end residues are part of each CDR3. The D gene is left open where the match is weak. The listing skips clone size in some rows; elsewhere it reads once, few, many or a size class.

CASSLSGTLYEQYF	TGCGCCAGCAGCTTGTCCGGGACCCTCTACGAGCAGTACTTC	TRBV5-1	NA	TRBJ2-7	NA
CASRLTGAGTGYNEQYF	TGTGCCAGCAGGCTAACCGGGGCCGGGACAGGGTATAACGAGCAGTACTTC	TRBV11-2	TRBD1	TRBJ2-7	NA
CASSPDSLEKLFF	TGTGCCAGCAGTCCGGACAGCCTGGAAAAACTGTTTTTT	TRBV2	NA	TRBJ1-4	NA
CASSLDRRGLPSSYNEQFF	TGTGCCAGCAGCTTAGATAGGAGGGGGCTACCGAGCTCCTACAATGAGCAGTTCTTC	TRBV11-2	NA	TRBJ2-1	NA
CASSGQQGANSPLHF	TGTGCCAGCAGCGGGCAACAGGGGGCGAATTCACCCCTCCACTTT	TRBV5-4	TRBD1	TRBJ1-6	once
CASSQEWLTPYEQYF	TGCGCCAGCAGCCAAGAGTGGCTCACTCCCTACGAGCAGTACTTC	TRBV4-3	NA	TRBJ2-7	NA
CASSPLAQGAYTEAFF	TGTGCCAGCAGTCCCTTAGCACAGGGGGCGTACACTGAAGCTTTCTTT	TRBV7-9	TRBD1	TRBJ1-1	NA
CAGQGMRTGELFF	TGTGCCGGACAGGGAATGAGGACCGGGGAGCTGTTTTTT	TRBV5-4	TRBD1	TRBJ2-2	NA
CASSLGGQGNEKLFF	TGTGCCAGCAGCTTAGGGGGGCAGGGAAATGAAAAACTGTTTTTT	TRBV11-2	NA	TRBJ1-4	NA
CASSPSGADYGYTF	TGCGCCAGCAGCCCCTCCGGGGCCGACTATGGCTACACCTTC	TRBV4-1	NA	TRBJ1-2	NA
CASSPFGEVNEQYF	TGCGCCAGCAGCCCGTTCGGGGAGGTCAACGAGCAGTACTTC	TRBV5-1	NA	TRBJ2-7	NA
CASSLDPQGSGNTIYF	TGCGCCAGCAGCTTGGACCCGCAGGGGTCTGGAAACACCATATATTTT	TRBV5-1	NA	TRBJ1-3	NA
CASSPRGQETQYF	TGCGCCAGCAGCCCCAGGGGGCAAGAGACCCAGTACTTC	TRBV4-1	TRBD1	TRBJ2-5	NA
CSADPGGKLFF	TGCAGCGCTGACCCAGGGGGGAAACTGTTTTTT	TRBV29-1	TRBD1	TRBJ1-4	once
CSASHRDEQYF	TGCAGTGCTAGCCACAGGGACGAGCAGTACTTC	TRBV20-1	NA	TRBJ2-7	NA
CASSVMTGNQPQHF	TGTGCCAGTAGTGTAATGACAGGGAATCAGCCCCAGCATTTT	TRBV19	TRBD1	TRBJ1-5	NA
CASSPAGGHNTEAFF	TGCGCCAGCAGCCCGGCCGGGGGACACAACACTGAAGCTTTCTTT	TRBV5-1	NA	TRBJ1-1	NA
CASKRGAKTEAFF	TGTGCCAGCAAGAGGGGGGCGAAGACTGAAGCTTTCTTT	TRBV6-5	NA	TRBJ1-1	once
CASSPTPTGASSYEQYF	TGCGCCAGCAGCCCCACCCCCACAGGGGCTAGCTCCTACGAGCAGTACTTC	TRBV5-1	TRBD1	TRBJ2-7	once
CASTSGTSGTLGYTNEQFF	TGTGCCAGCACCTCCGGGACTAGCGGAACGCTTGGGTACACCAATGAGCAGTTCTTC	TRBV5-4	TRBD2	TRBJ2-1	NA
CASSLLWTGESGYTF	TGCGCCAGCAGCTTGCTGTGGACAGGGGAGTCTGGCTACACCTTC	TRBV5-1	TRBD1	TRBJ1-2	NA
CASSDGKGLRNYGYTF	TGTGCCAGCAGTGATGGGAAGGGGCTGCGAAACTATGGCTACACCTTC	TRBV25-1	NA	TRBJ1-2	NA
CASSVGSGGSSGNTIYF	TGTGCCAGCAGCGTAGGGTCGGGGGGAAGCTCTGGAAACACCATATATTTT	TRBV9	NA	TRBJ1-3	NA
CASSPGQTNTEAFF	TGTGCCAGCAGCCCCGGACAGACGAACACTGAAGCTTTCTTT	TRBV9	NA	TRBJ1-1	few
CASSPRDGTQYF	TGTGCCAGCAGCCCAAGAGACGGTACGCAGTATTTT	TRBV7-8	NA	TRBJ2-3	NA
CASSWTSGRMGNEQFF	TGTGCCAGCAGTTGGACTAGCGGACGGATGGGCAATGAGCAGTTCTTC	TRBV6-5	TRBD2	TRBJ2-1	NA
CASSWAGQNTEAFF	TGTGCCAGCAGCTGGGCAGGGCAGAACACTGAAGCTTTCTTT	TRBV7-9	NA	TRBJ1-1	NA